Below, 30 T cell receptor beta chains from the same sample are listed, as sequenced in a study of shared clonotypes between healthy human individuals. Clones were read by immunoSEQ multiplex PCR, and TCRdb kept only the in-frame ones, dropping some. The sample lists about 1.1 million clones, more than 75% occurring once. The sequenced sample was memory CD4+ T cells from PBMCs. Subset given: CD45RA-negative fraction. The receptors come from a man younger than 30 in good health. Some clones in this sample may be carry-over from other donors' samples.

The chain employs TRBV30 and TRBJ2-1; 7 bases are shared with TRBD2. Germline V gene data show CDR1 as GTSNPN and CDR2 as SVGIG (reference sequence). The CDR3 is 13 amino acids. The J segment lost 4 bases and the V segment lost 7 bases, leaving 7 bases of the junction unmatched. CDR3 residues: CAFSSGPYNEQFF. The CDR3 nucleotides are TGTGCCTTCTCTAGCGGCCCTTACAATGAGCAGTTCTTC.

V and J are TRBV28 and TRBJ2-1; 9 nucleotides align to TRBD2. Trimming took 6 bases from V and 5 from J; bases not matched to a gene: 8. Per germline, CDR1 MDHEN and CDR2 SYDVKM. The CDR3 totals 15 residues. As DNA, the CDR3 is TGTGCCAGCAGCCGCTTAGCGGGAGTCGACAATGAGCAGTTCTTC. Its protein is CASSRLAGVDNEQFF.

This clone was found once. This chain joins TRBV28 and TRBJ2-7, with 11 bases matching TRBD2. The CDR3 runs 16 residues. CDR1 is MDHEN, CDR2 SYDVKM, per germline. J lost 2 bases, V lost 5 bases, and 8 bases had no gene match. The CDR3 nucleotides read TGTGCCAGCAGTCCCTCCGGTAGCGGGAGGGCCTACGAGCAGTACTTC. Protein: CASSPSGSGRAYEQYF.

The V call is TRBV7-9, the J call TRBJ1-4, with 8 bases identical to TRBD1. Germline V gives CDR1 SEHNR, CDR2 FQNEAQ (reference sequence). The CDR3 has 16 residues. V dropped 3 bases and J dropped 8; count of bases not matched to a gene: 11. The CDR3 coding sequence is TGTGCCAGCAGCTTCCGTGGACAGGGACTCGGGGAAAAACTGTTTTTT. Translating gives CASSFRGQGLGEKLFF.

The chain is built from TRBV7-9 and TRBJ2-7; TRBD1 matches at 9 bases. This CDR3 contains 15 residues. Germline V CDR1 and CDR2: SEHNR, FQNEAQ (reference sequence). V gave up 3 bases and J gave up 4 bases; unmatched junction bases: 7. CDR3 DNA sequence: TGTGCCAGCAGCTTCCGGGACAGGGTACCTTACGAGCAGTACTTC. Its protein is CASSFRDRVPYEQYF.

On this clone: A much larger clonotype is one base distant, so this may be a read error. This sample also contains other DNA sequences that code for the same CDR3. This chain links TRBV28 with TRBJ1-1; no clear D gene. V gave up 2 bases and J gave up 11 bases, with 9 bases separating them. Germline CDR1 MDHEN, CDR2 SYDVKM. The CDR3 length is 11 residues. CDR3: CASSLDIEAFF. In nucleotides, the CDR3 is TGTGCCAGCAGTTTAGATATTGAGGCTTTCTTT.

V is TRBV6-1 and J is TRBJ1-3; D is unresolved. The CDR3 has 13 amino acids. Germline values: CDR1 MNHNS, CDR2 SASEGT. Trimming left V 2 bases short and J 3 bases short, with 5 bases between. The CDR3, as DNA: TGTGCCAGCAGTGAATCTAATGGAAACACCATATATTTT. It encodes CASSESNGNTIYF.

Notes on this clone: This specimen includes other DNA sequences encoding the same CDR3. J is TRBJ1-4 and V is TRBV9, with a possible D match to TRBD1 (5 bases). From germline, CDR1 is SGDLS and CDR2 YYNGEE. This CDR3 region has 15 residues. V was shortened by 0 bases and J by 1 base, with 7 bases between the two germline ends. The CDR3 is CASSVGQGTNEKLFF. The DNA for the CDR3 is TGTGCCAGCAGCGTAGGTCAGGGAACTAATGAAAAACTGTTTTTT.

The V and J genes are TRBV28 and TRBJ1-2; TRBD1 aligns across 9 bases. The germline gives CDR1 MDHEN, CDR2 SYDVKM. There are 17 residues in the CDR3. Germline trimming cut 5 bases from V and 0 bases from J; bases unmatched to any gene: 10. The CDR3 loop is CASSTGQGLSSNYGYTF. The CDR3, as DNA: TGTGCCAGCAGTACAGGACAGGGGCTTAGTTCTAACTATGGCTACACCTTC.

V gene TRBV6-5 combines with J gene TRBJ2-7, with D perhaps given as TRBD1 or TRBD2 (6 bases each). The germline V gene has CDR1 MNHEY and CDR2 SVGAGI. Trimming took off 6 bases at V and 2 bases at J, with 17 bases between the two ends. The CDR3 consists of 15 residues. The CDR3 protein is CASRPEGGRPYEQYF. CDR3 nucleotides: TGTGCCAGCAGACCCGAAGGGGGGCGCCCCTACGAGCAGTACTTC.

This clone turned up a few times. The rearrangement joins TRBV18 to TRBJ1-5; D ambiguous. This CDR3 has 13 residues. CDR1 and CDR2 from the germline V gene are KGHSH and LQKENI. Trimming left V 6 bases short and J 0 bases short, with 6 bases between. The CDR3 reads CASSEYSNQPQHF. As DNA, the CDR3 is TGTGCCAGCTCCGAGTATAGCAATCAGCCCCAGCATTTT.

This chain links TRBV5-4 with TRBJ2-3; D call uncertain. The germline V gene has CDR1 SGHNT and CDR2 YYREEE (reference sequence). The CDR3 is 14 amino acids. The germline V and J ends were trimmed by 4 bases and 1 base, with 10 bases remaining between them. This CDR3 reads CASSPRTGTDTQYF. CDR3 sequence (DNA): TGTGCCAGCAGCCCGCGGACCGGCACAGATACGCAGTATTTT.

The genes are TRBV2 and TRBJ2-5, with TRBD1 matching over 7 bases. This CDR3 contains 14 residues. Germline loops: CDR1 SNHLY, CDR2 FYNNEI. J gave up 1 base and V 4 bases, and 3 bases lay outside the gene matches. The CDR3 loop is CASSVRDSQETQYF. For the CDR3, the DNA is TGTGCCAGCAGTGTCAGGGACAGCCAAGAGACCCAGTACTTC.

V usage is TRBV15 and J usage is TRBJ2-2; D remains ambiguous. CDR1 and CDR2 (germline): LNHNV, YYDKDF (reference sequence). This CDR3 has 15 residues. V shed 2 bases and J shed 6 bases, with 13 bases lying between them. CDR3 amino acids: CATSRRGRTSGELFF. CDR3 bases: TGTGCCACCAGCAGACGAGGCAGAACGTCCGGGGAGCTGTTTTTT.

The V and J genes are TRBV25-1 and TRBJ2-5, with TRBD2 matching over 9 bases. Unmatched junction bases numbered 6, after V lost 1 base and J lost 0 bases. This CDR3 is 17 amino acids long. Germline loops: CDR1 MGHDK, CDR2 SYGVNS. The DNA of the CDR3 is TGTGCCAGCAGTGAATGGCTAGCGGGGCAGTACCAAGAGACCCAGTACTTC. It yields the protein CASSEWLAGQYQETQYF. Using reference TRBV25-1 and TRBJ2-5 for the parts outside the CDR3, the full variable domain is EADIYQTPRYLVIGTGKKITLECSQTMGHDKMYWYQQDPGMELHLIHYSYGVNSTEKGDLSSESTVSRIRTEHFPLTLESARPSHTSQYLCASSEWLAGQYQETQYFGPGTRLLVL.

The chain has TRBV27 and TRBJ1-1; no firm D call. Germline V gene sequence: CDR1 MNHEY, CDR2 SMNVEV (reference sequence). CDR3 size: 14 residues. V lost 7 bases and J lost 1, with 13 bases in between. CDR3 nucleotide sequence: TGTGCCAGCAAGCGGCCGGGATCGAACACTGAAGCTTTCTTT. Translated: CASKRPGSNTEAFF.

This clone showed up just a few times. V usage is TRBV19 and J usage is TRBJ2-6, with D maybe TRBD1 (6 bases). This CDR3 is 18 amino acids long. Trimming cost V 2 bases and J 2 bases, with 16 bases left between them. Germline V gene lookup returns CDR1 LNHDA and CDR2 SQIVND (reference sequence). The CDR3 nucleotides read TGTGCCAGTAGTATAAGTCAGGGGAGAAGGACTGGGGCCAACGTCCTGACTTTC. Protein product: CASSISQGRRTGANVLTF.

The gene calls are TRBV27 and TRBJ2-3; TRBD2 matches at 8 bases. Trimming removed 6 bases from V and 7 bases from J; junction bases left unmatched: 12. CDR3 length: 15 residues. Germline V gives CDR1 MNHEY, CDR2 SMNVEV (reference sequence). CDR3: CASSLKGREAYTQYF. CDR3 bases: TGTGCCAGCAGCCTCAAGGGGCGGGAGGCCTATACGCAGTATTTT.

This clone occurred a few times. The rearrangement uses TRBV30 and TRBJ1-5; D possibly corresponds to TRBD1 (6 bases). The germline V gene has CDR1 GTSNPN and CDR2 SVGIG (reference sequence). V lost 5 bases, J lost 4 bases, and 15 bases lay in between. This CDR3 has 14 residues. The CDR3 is CAWSGGSQNQPQHF. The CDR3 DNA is TGTGCCTGGTCCGGGGGCTCTCAGAATCAGCCCCAGCATTTT. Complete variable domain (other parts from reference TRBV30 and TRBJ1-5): SQTIHQWPATLVQPVGSPLSLECTVEGTSNPNLYWYRQAAGRGLQLLFYSVGIGQISSEVPQNLSASRPQDRQFILSSKKLLLSDSGFYLCAWSGGSQNQPQHFGDGTRLSIL.

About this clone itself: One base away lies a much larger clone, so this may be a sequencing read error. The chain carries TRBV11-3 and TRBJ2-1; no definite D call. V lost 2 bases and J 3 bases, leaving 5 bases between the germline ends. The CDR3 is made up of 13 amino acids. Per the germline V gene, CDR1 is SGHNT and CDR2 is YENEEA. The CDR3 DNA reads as TGTGCCAGCAGCTTAAACTTCTACAATGAGCAGTTCTTC. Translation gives CASSLNFYNEQFF.

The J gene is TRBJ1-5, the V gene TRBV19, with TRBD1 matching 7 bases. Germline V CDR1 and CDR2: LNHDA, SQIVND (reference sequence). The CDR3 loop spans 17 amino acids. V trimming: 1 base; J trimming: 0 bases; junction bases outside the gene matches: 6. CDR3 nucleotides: TGTGCCAGTAGTATAGCGGGACAGTCGAATAGCAATCAGCCCCAGCATTTT. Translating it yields CASSIAGQSNSNQPQHF.

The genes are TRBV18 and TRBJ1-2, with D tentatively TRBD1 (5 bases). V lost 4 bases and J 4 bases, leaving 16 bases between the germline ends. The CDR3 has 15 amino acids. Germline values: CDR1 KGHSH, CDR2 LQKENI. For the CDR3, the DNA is TGTGCCAGCTCACTCGGGACTTCTCGGGGCTATGGCTACACCTTC. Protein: CASSLGTSRGYGYTF.

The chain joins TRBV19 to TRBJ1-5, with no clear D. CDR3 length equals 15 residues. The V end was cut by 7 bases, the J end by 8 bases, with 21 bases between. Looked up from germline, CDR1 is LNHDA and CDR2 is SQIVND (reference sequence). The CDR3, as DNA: TGTGCCAGTACTTCCCTAGCGGAGGGAATGGAGCCCCAGCATTTT. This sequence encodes CASTSLAEGMEPQHF. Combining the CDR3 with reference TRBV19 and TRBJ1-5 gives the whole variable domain DGGITQSPKYLFRKEGQNVTLSCEQNLNHDAMYWYRQDPGQGLRLIYYSQIVNDFQKGDIAEGYSVSREKKESFPLTVTSAQKNPTAFYLCASTSLAEGMEPQHFGDGTRLSIL.

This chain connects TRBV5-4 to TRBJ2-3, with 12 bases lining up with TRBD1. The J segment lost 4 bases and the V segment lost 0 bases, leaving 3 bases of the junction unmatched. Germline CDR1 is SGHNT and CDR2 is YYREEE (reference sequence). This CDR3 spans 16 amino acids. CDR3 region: CASSLEGTGGADTQYF. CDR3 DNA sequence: TGTGCCAGCAGCTTGGAGGGGACAGGGGGCGCAGATACGCAGTATTTT.

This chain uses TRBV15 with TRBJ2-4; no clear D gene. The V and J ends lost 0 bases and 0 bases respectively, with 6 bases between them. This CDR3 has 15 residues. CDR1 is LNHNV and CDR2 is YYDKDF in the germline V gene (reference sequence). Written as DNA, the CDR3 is TGTGCCACCAGCAGAGAACTTGTAGCCAAAAACATTCAGTACTTC. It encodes CATSRELVAKNIQYF.

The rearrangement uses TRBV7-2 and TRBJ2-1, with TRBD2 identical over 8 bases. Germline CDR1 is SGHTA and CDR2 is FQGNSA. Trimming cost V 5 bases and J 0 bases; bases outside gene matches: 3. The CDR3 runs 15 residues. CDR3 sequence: CASSVLADSYNEQFF. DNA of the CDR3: TGTGCCAGCAGCGTACTAGCGGACTCCTACAATGAGCAGTTCTTC.

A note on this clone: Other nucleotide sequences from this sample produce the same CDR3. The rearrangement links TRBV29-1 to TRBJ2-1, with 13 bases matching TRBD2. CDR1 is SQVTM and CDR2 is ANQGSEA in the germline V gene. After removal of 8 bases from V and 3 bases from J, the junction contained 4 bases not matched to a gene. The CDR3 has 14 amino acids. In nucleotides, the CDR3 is TGCAGCACTAGGACTAGCGGGAGCTACAATGAGCAGTTCTTC. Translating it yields CSTRTSGSYNEQFF.

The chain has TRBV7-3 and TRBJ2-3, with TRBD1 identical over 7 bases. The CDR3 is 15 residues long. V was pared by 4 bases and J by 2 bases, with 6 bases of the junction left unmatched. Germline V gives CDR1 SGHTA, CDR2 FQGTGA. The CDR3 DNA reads TGTGCCAGCAGCTCCCAGGGACAGACCACAGATACGCAGTATTTT. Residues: CASSSQGQTTDTQYF.

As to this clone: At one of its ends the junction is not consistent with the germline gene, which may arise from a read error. This CDR3 reads CATGQGLTYGYTF. The CDR3 nucleotides read TGTGCCACCGGACAGGGCTTAACTTATGGCTACACCTTT. The chain is built from TRBV10-3 and TRBJ1-2; TRBD1 agrees at 8 bases. CDR3 size: 13 residues. Germline V gene data show CDR1 as ENHRY and CDR2 as SYGVKD.

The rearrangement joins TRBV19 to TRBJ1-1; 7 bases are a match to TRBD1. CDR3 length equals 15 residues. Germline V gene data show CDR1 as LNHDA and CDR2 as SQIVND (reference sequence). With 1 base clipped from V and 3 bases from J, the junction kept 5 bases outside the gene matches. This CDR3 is CASSIGQGVDTEAFF. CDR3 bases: TGTGCCAGTAGTATAGGGCAGGGGGTCGACACTGAAGCTTTCTTT.